Listed here are 19 T cell receptor beta chains from one sample, sequenced in a study of T cell responses to AZD1222 COVID-19 vaccine. Produced via immunoSEQ multiplex PCR; TCRdb's table is partial and in-frame only. This repertoire shows approximately 75,000 clones, roughly 87% found once; its top ten account for about 17%. The sample in question was peripheral blood, obtained 28 days after the second AZD1222 dose. The receptors shown here come from an adult who received the AZD1222 COVID-19 vaccine.

The chain links TRBV28 to TRBJ1-1, with 7 positions matching TRBD1. The V gene end was trimmed by 8 bases and the J gene end by 0 bases; junction bases not matched to a gene: 12. The CDR3 sequence is 16 residues long. The germline CDR1 and CDR2 sequences are MDHEN and SYDVKM. The CDR3 region is CASSPPGQRMNTEAFF. In nucleotides, the CDR3 is TGTGCCAGCTCGCCCCCGGGACAGAGAATGAACACTGAAGCTTTCTTT.

V is TRBV15 and J is TRBJ1-2; tentative D call: TRBD1 (6 bases). Trimming pared 1 base from V and 0 bases from J, leaving 15 bases between. Per germline, CDR1 LNHNV and CDR2 YYDKDF (reference sequence). This CDR3 is 17 amino acids long. The CDR3 DNA sequence: TGTGCCACCAGCAGAGGAGCAACAGGGATCTCTAACTATGGCTACACCTTC. Protein: CATSRGATGISNYGYTF.

The CDR3 protein is CASSPGGPLNEQFF. In DNA, the CDR3 is TGTGCCAGCAGCCCAGGGGGTCCCCTTAATGAGCAGTTCTTC. The V and J genes are TRBV11-3 and TRBJ2-1; 7 bases map to TRBD1. The germline V gene encodes CDR1 SGHNT and CDR2 YENEEA. The CDR3 totals 14 residues. The junction had 8 bases not matched to a gene; V was cut back by 5 bases and J by 7 bases.

The CDR3 sequence is CASSDQGSGGYTF. The CDR3 region has the DNA TGTGCCAGCAGTGACCAGGGTTCGGGTGGCTACACCTTC. V usage is TRBV6-1 and J usage is TRBJ1-2, with a tentative D call TRBD1 (5 bases). Germline V gene data show CDR1 as MNHNS and CDR2 as SASEGT. V gave up 3 bases and J gave up 7 bases, with 12 bases separating them. This CDR3 contains 13 residues.

This sequence joins TRBV11-1 and TRBJ1-6, with a tentative D call TRBD1 (6 bases). The length of the CDR3 is 14 residues. Germline CDR1 and CDR2: SGHAT and FQDESV (reference sequence). With 4 bases removed from V and 9 bases from J, the gap between germline ends came to 13 bases. The DNA of the CDR3 is TGTGCCAGCAGCTCACAGGGTTTAGCTTCACCCCTCCACTTT. Its protein is CASSSQGLASPLHF.

This clone was observed a handful of times. This chain joins TRBV19 and TRBJ1-6; D is ambiguous. V gave up 3 bases and J gave up 7 bases, with 10 bases separating them. The CDR3 runs 14 residues. CDR1 is LNHDA, CDR2 SQIVND, per germline (reference sequence). The DNA for the CDR3 is TGTGCCAGTAGTATGATGGTCAGCAATTCACCCCTCCACTTT. Its protein is CASSMMVSNSPLHF.

This chain joins TRBV30 and TRBJ1-4; D is possibly TRBD1 (6 bases). There are 15 residues in the CDR3. Trimming stripped 4 bases from V and 7 bases from J, with 19 bases between. The germline CDR1 and CDR2 sequences are GTSNPN and SVGIG (reference sequence). In nucleotides, the CDR3 is TGTGCCTGGAATCAGGGGTCAGACTGGGGTGAAAAACTGTTTTTT. This translates into CAWNQGSDWGEKLFF. The variable domain in full, completed from reference TRBV30 and TRBJ1-4, reads SQTIHQWPATLVQPVGSPLSLECTVEGTSNPNLYWYRQAAGRGLQLLFYSVGIGQISSEVPQNLSASRPQDRQFILSSKKLLLSDSGFYLCAWNQGSDWGEKLFFGSGTQLSVL.

The chain uses TRBV7-3 and TRBJ2-1; D possibly corresponds to TRBD2 (6 bases). The CDR3 loop spans 17 amino acids. CDR1 is SGHTA and CDR2 is FQGTGA in the germline V gene. V dropped 5 bases and J dropped 0 bases, with 17 bases sitting between them. For the CDR3, the DNA is TGTGCCAGCAGCCGGACTGGAGGGGAAAGCTCCTACAATGAGCAGTTCTTC. It encodes CASSRTGGESSYNEQFF.

V usage is TRBV10-3 and J usage is TRBJ1-1; D is perhaps TRBD1 (5 bases). The V end was cut by 3 bases, the J end by 7 bases, with 12 bases between. Germline V CDR1 and CDR2: ENHRY, SYGVKD. The CDR3 has 13 amino acids. Here the CDR3 reads CAISEAGLGEAFF. CDR3 nucleotide sequence: TGTGCCATCAGTGAAGCAGGGTTGGGTGAAGCTTTCTTT.

The chain carries TRBV10-1 and TRBJ1-4; D uncertain. CDR3 size: 11 residues. Trimming took off 8 bases at V and 4 bases at J, with 5 bases between the two ends. CDR1 WNHNN and CDR2 SYGVQD come from the germline V gene (reference sequence). DNA for the CDR3: TGCGCCAGCGGGAATAATGAAAAACTGTTTTTT. Translated: CASGNNEKLFF.

The chain uses TRBV3-1 (or the pseudogene TRBV3-2) and TRBJ2-5; D possibly corresponds to TRBD1 (6 bases). CDR3 length: 15 residues. Per the germline V gene, CDR1 is LGHDT and CDR2 is YNNKEL (reference sequence). Trimming shortened V by 6 bases and J by 5 bases, and 19 bases separated the two germline ends. In DNA form, the CDR3 reads TGTGCCAGCAGGACCTCCAGTTGGGGGCGGGAGACCCAGTACTTC. Protein: CASRTSSWGRETQYF.

CDR3: CASSLNAGGRETQYF. CDR3 nucleotides: TGTGCCAGCAGCTTAAACGCGGGGGGGCGAGAGACCCAGTACTTC. This chain links TRBV7-3 with TRBJ2-5; 9 nucleotides align to TRBD2. Germline trimming cut 1 base from V and 4 bases from J; bases unmatched to any gene: 4. CDR1 and CDR2 (germline): SGHTA, FQGTGA. The CDR3 totals 15 residues.

A word on this clone: This CDR3 is also generated by other DNA sequences in the sample. The chain links TRBV6-6 to TRBJ1-4; D not resolved. Looked up from germline, CDR1 is MNHNY and CDR2 is SVGAGI (reference sequence). Trimming left V 0 bases short and J 8 bases short, with 4 bases between. The CDR3 covers 12 residues. The CDR3 reads CASSYSGEKLFF. CDR3 nucleotides: TGTGCCAGCAGTTACTCTGGAGAAAAACTGTTTTTT.

The chain uses TRBV4-2 and TRBJ2-3; TRBD1 aligns across 7 bases. Germline assignment: CDR1 LGHNA and CDR2 YNFKEQ. The trim removed 0 bases at V and 2 bases at J, leaving 5 bases unmatched. CDR3 length: 16 amino acids. In nucleotides, the CDR3 is TGTGCCAGCAGCCAAGAAGGGGGCAGGCCCACAGATACGCAGTATTTT. Encoded protein: CASSQEGGRPTDTQYF.

The chain employs TRBV19 and TRBJ1-1; the match to TRBD1 covers 11 bases. Looked up from germline, CDR1 is LNHDA and CDR2 is SQIVND (reference sequence). The CDR3 covers 15 residues. Trimming at V came to 5 bases and at J to 6 bases, leaving 8 bases not matched to a gene. In DNA, the CDR3 is TGTGCCAGTAGTTCCCGGACAGGGGGCGACCCTGAAGCTTTCTTT. Translating gives CASSSRTGGDPEAFF.

J is TRBJ1-1 and V is TRBV30; D might be TRBD1 (6 bases). Per the germline V gene, CDR1 is GTSNPN and CDR2 is SVGIG (reference sequence). The CDR3 runs 13 residues. The V gene lost 4 bases and the J gene lost 5 bases, with 14 bases spanning the gap. CDR3 sequence: CAWNGGPRTEAFF. The CDR3 bases are TGTGCCTGGAACGGGGGCCCGAGGACTGAAGCTTTCTTT.

The chain couples TRBV12-5 to TRBJ1-3; D not certain. Trimming removed 8 bases from V and 0 bases from J, with 2 bases in between. The CDR3 has 11 residues. Germline V lookup: CDR1 LGHNT, CDR2 FRNRAP. CDR3 residues: CASTSGNTIYF. DNA for the CDR3: TGTGCTAGTACCTCTGGAAACACCATATATTTT.

The chain joins TRBV29-1 to TRBJ1-2; 10 bases line up with TRBD1. Germline assignment: CDR1 SQVTM and CDR2 ANQGSEA. Trimming took 6 bases from V and 6 from J; bases not matched to a gene: 13. The CDR3 contains 15 residues. CDR3 bases: TGCAGCGTGGACTCCGGGACAGGGGCGGGCGATGGCTACACCTTC. This gives the protein CSVDSGTGAGDGYTF.

This chain joins TRBV5-1 and TRBJ2-7; TRBD1 is a possible D gene (5 bases). The germline V gene encodes CDR1 SGHRS and CDR2 YFSETQ. CDR3 size: 14 residues. The V and J ends lost 3 bases and 2 bases respectively, with 12 bases between them. In DNA form, the CDR3 reads TGCGCCAGCAGCTCCCAGGGATTTGCCTACGAGCAGTACTTC. Translating it yields CASSSQGFAYEQYF.